The sample holds a few counts of the clone carrying this T cell receptor (beta chain). Trimming took 6 bases from V and 1 from J; bases not matched to a gene: 4. The CDR3 runs to 14 residues. This specimen comes from a study of blood T cells in healthy people across ages. Aged roughly 6 to 90, donors were systemically healthy Caucasians from Russia. The second PCR ran roughly 7 to 12 cycles with a sample-barcoded 5' primer and J-beta primers. TCRdb re-derived calls from the 5' RACE reads in MiXCR, one entry per CDR3 protein. The table shows hundreds of thousands of distinct CDR3 sequences, with around 42% occurring only once.

The sequencing sample was made of blood. This clonotype was obtained from a man in his 60s in good health. The chain employs TRBV12-3 or TRBV12-4 and TRBJ2-5, with 8 bases matching TRBD1. The CDR3 DNA is TGTGCCAGCAGACCCGGGACAGGCCAAGAGACCCAGTACTTC. Its protein product is CASRPGTGQETQYF.